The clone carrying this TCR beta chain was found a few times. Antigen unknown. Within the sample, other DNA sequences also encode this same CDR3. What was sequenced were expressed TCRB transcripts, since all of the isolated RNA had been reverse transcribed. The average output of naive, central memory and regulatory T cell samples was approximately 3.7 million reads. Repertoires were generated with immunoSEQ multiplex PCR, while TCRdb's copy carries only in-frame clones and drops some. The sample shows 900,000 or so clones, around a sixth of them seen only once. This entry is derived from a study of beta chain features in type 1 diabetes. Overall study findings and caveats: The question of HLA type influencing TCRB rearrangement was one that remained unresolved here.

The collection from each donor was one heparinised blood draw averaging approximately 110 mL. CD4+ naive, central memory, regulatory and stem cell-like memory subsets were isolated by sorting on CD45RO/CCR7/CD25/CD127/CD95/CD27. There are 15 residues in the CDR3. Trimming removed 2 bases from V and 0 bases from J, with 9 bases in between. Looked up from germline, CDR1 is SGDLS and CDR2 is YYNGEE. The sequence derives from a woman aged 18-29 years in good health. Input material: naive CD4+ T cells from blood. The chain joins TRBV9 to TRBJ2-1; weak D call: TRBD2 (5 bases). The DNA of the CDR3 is TGTGCCAGCAGCGTCGGACTTAACTCCTACAATGAGCAGTTCTTC. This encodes CASSVGLNSYNEQFF. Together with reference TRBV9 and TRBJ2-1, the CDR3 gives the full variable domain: DSGVTQTPKHLITATGQRVTLRCSPRSGDLSVYWYQQSLDQGLQFLIQYYNGEERAKGNILERFSAQQFPDLHSELNLSSLELGDSALYFCASSVGLNSYNEQFFGPGTRLTVL.